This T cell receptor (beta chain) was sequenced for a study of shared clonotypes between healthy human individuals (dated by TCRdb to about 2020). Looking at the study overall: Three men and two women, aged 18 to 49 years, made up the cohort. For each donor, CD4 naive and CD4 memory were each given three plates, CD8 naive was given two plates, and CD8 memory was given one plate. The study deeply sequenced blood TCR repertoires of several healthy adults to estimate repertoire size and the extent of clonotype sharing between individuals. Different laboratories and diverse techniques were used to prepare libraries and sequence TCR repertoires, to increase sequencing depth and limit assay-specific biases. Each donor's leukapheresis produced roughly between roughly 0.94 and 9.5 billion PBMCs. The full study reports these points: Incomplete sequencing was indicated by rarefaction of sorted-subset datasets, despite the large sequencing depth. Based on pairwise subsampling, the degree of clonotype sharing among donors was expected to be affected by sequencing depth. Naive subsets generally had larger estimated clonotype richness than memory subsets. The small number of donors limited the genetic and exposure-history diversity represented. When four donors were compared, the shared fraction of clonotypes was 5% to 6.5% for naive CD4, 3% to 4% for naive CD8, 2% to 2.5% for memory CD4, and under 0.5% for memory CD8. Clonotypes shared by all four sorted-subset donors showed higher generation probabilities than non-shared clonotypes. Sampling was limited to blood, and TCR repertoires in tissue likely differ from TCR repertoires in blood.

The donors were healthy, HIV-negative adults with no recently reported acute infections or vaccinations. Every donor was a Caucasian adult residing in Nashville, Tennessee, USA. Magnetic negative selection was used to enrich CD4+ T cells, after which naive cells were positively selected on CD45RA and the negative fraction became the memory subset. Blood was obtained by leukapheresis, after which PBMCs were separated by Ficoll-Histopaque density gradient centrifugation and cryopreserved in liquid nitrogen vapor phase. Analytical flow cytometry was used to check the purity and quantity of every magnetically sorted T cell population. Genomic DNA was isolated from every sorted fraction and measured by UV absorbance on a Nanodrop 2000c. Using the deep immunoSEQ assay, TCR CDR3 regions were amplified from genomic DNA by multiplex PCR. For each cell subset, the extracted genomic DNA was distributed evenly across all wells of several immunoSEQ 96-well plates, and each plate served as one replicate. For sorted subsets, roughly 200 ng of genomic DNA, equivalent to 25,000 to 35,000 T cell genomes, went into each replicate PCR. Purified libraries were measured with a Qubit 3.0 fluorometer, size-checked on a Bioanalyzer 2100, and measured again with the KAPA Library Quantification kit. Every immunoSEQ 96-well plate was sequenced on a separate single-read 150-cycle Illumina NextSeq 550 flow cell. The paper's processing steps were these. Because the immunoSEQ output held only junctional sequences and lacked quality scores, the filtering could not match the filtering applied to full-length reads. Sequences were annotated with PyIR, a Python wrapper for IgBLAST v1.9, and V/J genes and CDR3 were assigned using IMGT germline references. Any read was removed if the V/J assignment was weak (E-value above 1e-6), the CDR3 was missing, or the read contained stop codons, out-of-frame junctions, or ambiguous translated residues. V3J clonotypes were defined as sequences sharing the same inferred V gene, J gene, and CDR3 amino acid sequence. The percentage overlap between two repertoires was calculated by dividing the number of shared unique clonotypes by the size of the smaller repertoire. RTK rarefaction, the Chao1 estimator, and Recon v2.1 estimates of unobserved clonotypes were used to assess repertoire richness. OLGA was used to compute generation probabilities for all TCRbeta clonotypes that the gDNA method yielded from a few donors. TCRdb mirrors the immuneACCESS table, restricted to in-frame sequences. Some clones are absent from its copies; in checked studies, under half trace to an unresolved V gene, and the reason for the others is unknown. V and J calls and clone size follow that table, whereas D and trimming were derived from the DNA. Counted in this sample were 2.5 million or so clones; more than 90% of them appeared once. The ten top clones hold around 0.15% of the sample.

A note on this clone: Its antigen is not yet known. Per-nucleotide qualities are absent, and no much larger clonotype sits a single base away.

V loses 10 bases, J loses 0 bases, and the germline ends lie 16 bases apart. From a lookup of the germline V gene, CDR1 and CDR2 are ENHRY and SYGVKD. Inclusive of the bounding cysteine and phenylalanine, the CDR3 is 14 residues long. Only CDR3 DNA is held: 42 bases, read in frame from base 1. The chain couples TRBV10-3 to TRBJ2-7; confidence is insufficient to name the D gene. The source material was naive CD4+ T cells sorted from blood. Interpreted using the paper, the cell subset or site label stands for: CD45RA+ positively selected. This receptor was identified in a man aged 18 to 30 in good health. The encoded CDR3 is CATTSVGSSYEQYF. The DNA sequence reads TGTGCCACCACCTCTGTCGGAAGCTCCTACGAGCAGTACTTC.